This T cell receptor beta chain derives from a study of blood T cells in healthy people across ages. Peripheral blood from each donor was collected in a volume of approximately 10 milliliters. V was clipped by 1 base and J by 11 bases; unmatched bases: 17. Germline CDR1 is DFQATT and CDR2 is SNEGSKA (reference sequence). The CDR3 extends over 16 amino acids. The use of a sample-barcoded 5' primer and a J-beta primer mix characterized a second PCR of roughly 7 to 11 cycles. Carrying 12 random nucleotides, a template-switch adaptor labeled each individual cDNA molecule. TCRdb reprocessed the 5' RACE reads via MiXCR and lists one record per CDR3 protein. This sample has about 1.5 million distinct CDR3 sequences; roughly 43% occur once, and the top ten carry just over 4%.

The genes are TRBV20-1 and TRBJ2-5; 9 positions agree with TRBD2. The receptor was derived from a woman aged 18-29 years in good health. The sequenced sample consisted of blood. CDR3 in amino acids: CSARGLAASSYNEQYF. The CDR3 DNA sequence: TGCAGTGCTAGAGGACTAGCGGCTTCTTCCTACAATGAGCAGTACTTC.